The 22 T cell receptor beta chains listed next were all sequenced from one sample in a study of shared clonotypes between healthy human individuals. Positive CCR7 selection of CD45RO-negative cells yielded the naive CD8 cells, and terminally differentiated effector memory CD45RA+ cells were excluded. Profiled with immunoSEQ multiplex PCR; TCRdb holds only in-frame clones, not every one. The sample comprises around 1.9 million clones, just under 95% of which are singletons, and around 1.8% rests with the top ten. The specimen was naive CD8+ T cells from PBMCs. All receptors derive from a man aged 18-30 years in good health. Some clones in this sample may be carry-over from other donors' samples.

The chain couples TRBV11-2 to TRBJ1-1; D possibly corresponds to TRBD1 (6 bases). Germline loops: CDR1 SGHAT, CDR2 FQNNGV. The CDR3 covers 14 residues. V lost 3 bases to trimming and J lost 5 bases, with 13 bases between them. The CDR3 DNA reads as TGTGCCAGCAGCTTTTCCACAGGGTTTACTGAAGCTTTCTTT. It specifies CASSFSTGFTEAFF.

This rearrangement joins TRBV2 to TRBJ2-5, with 8 nucleotides matching TRBD2. The CDR3 runs 15 residues. CDR1 and CDR2 from the germline V gene are SNHLY and FYNNEI. J lost 5 bases, V lost 6 bases, and 11 bases had no gene match. The CDR3, as DNA: TGTGCCAGCAGACCACACAGCGGGAGCCTGGAGACCCAGTACTTC. Translation gives CASRPHSGSLETQYF.

The chain combines TRBV27 with TRBJ2-4, with TRBD1 matching over 7 bases. The CDR3 loop spans 17 amino acids. The V segment lost 4 bases and the J segment 4 bases; nucleotides outside the gene matches: 13. Germline V CDR1 and CDR2: MNHEY, SMNVEV (reference sequence). As DNA, the CDR3 is TGTGCCAGCAGTTCGACCCACACAGGGGCGTGGAAAAACATTCAGTACTTC. This translates into CASSSTHTGAWKNIQYF.

The V gene is TRBV27, the J gene TRBJ2-5; D may be TRBD1 (6 bases). The CDR3 has 18 amino acids. V was trimmed by 5 bases and J by 5 bases, leaving 27 bases between them. The germline V gene encodes CDR1 MNHEY and CDR2 SMNVEV (reference sequence). The CDR3 region is CASSIGRASERGGETQYF. The CDR3 DNA is TGTGCCAGCAGTATCGGTCGGGCAAGCGAAAGAGGGGGTGAGACCCAGTACTTC.

This chain connects TRBV5-8 to TRBJ2-7; possible D gene TRBD2, 6 bases. Looked up from germline, CDR1 is SGHTS and CDR2 is YDEGEE. V shed 0 bases and J shed 0 bases, with 19 bases lying between them. The CDR3 runs to 18 residues. The CDR3 region is CASSLETIADLHSYEQYF. As DNA, the CDR3 is TGTGCCAGCAGCTTGGAAACTATAGCGGACCTCCACTCCTACGAGCAGTACTTC.

The V gene is TRBV7-9, the J gene TRBJ2-7, with 9 bases aligning to TRBD1. This CDR3 contains 17 residues. Germline V gene lookup returns CDR1 SEHNR and CDR2 FQNEAQ (reference sequence). V gave up 5 bases and J gave up 1 base; unmatched junction bases: 12. The CDR3 loop is CASSGLHLGTGSYEQYF. The CDR3 DNA reads TGTGCCAGCAGCGGTCTACACCTGGGGACAGGGTCCTACGAGCAGTACTTC.

The gene calls are TRBV5-1 and TRBJ2-3; 11 bases align to TRBD1. Trimming cost V 3 bases and J 5 bases; bases outside gene matches: 8. This CDR3 contains 16 residues. Germline V gene lookup returns CDR1 SGHRS and CDR2 YFSETQ. CDR3: CASSSDRGRYKDTQYF. DNA for the CDR3: TGCGCCAGCAGCTCGGACAGGGGGCGTTATAAAGATACGCAGTATTTT.

V and J are TRBV11-2 and TRBJ2-7; D is perhaps TRBD1 or TRBD2 (5 bases each). This CDR3 comprises 15 residues. Germline CDR1 SGHAT, CDR2 FQNNGV. Trimming pared 5 bases from V and 4 bases from J, leaving 18 bases between. The DNA of the CDR3 is TGTGCCAGCAGCCGACGGGACGAGGGGATATACGAGCAGTACTTC. Protein product: CASSRRDEGIYEQYF. The whole variable domain, filled in from reference TRBV11-2 and TRBJ2-7, reads EAGVAQSPRYKIIEKRQSVAFWCNPISGHATLYWYQQILGQGPKLLIQFQNNGVVDDSQLPKDRFSAERLKGVDSTLKIQPAKLEDSAVYLCASSRRDEGIYEQYFGPGTRLTVT.

The chain has TRBV27 and TRBJ2-1; D might be TRBD1 (6 bases). The CDR3 length is 12 residues. From germline, CDR1 is MNHEY and CDR2 SMNVEV (reference sequence). V lost 6 bases and J 6 bases, leaving 9 bases between the germline ends. DNA of the CDR3: TGTGCCAGCAGCGGGACAATCAATGAGCAGTTCTTC. This translates into CASSGTINEQFF.

The J gene is TRBJ2-1, the V gene TRBV11-2; D remains ambiguous. V gave up 2 bases and J gave up 10 bases, with 6 bases separating them. Per germline, CDR1 SGHAT and CDR2 FQNNGV. This CDR3 is 11 amino acids long. CDR3 region: CASSLLREQFF. In nucleotides, the CDR3 is TGTGCCAGCAGCTTATTACGGGAGCAGTTCTTC.

The chain carries TRBV5-4 and TRBJ2-7; TRBD1 is a possible D gene (6 bases). This CDR3 comprises 14 residues. CDR1 and CDR2 from the germline V gene are SGHNT and YYREEE (reference sequence). V lost 4 bases and J lost 4, with 15 bases in between. CDR3 region: CASSPPGHLYEQYF. CDR3 coding DNA: TGTGCCAGCAGCCCTCCGGGACACCTTTACGAGCAGTACTTC.

This clone was counted once. One junction end does not reproduce the germline sequence, and a read error may be involved. The CDR3 reads CASSRDRLESRFF. The DNA of the CDR3 is TGTGCCAGCAGCCGGGACAGGCTCGAGTCCCGTTTCTTC. This sequence joins TRBV7-9 and TRBJ2-7; 8 bases are shared with TRBD1. The CDR3 is made up of 13 amino acids. Germline V gene sequence: CDR1 SEHNR, CDR2 FQNEAQ (reference sequence).

The gene calls are TRBV6-5 and TRBJ1-2, with a possible D match to TRBD1 (6 bases). V was pared by 5 bases and J by 1 base, with 11 bases between. Germline V gene data show CDR1 as MNHEY and CDR2 as SVGAGI. This CDR3 contains 14 residues. The CDR3 reads CASSQADSNYGYTF. CDR3 DNA: TGTGCCAGCAGTCAAGCGGACAGTAACTATGGCTACACCTTC.

The V gene is TRBV5-1, the J gene TRBJ2-2, with a weak D call TRBD1 (6 bases). This CDR3 region has 17 residues. The V gene lost 4 bases and the J gene lost 1 base, with 17 bases spanning the gap. From germline, CDR1 is SGHRS and CDR2 YFSETQ. CDR3 residues: CASSLTQTGVNTGELFF. The CDR3 DNA reads TGCGCCAGCAGCCTCACGCAGACAGGAGTGAACACCGGGGAGCTGTTTTTT.

This sequence joins TRBV4-2 and TRBJ2-7; 11 bases align to TRBD2. CDR1 is LGHNA, CDR2 YNFKEQ, per germline. This CDR3 spans 16 amino acids. V lost 2 bases and J lost 3; bases outside the gene matches: 6. CDR3 residues: CASSQTPGTSGYEQYF. CDR3 in DNA: TGTGCCAGCAGCCAAACCCCCGGGACTAGCGGCTACGAGCAGTACTTC.

This clone was seen more than once but under ten times. V is TRBV5-4 and J is TRBJ2-1; no clear D gene. The CDR3 loop spans 11 amino acids. Trimming took 0 bases from V and 6 from J, leaving 1 base between them. Germline-derived CDR1 and CDR2 are SGHNT and YYREEE (reference sequence). The chain's CDR3 is CASSLANEQFF. In DNA form, the CDR3 reads TGTGCCAGCAGCTTGGCCAATGAGCAGTTCTTC.

This clone appeared once. This chain links TRBV19 with TRBJ1-2; no clear D. Germline V gene sequence: CDR1 LNHDA, CDR2 SQIVND (reference sequence). The CDR3 has 13 amino acids. With 0 bases removed from V and 5 bases from J, the gap between germline ends came to 7 bases. CDR3 region: CASSIDVRYGYTF. The DNA of the CDR3 is TGTGCCAGTAGTATAGATGTGCGTTATGGCTACACCTTC. The whole variable domain, filled in from reference TRBV19 and TRBJ1-2, reads DGGITQSPKYLFRKEGQNVTLSCEQNLNHDAMYWYRQDPGQGLRLIYYSQIVNDFQKGDIAEGYSVSREKKESFPLTVTSAQKNPTAFYLCASSIDVRYGYTFGSGTRLTVV.

The rearrangement links TRBV19 to TRBJ2-2; D might be TRBD2 (6 bases). This CDR3 region has 17 residues. The V end was cut by 4 bases, the J end by 3 bases, with 18 bases between. Germline assignment: CDR1 LNHDA and CDR2 SQIVND (reference sequence). The CDR3 loop reads CASSNQFAGIYTGELFF. In DNA form, the CDR3 reads TGTGCCAGTAGTAATCAGTTTGCGGGGATCTACACCGGGGAGCTGTTTTTT.

V usage is TRBV11-2 and J usage is TRBJ2-1; 7 nucleotides match TRBD1. CDR1 is SGHAT, CDR2 FQNNGV, per germline. The CDR3 has 17 residues. The trim removed 5 bases at V and 7 bases at J, leaving 17 bases unmatched. CDR3 protein: CASSPETAMTGLNEQFF. DNA for the CDR3: TGTGCCAGCAGCCCAGAAACCGCCATGACAGGGCTGAATGAGCAGTTCTTC.

The chain couples TRBV9 to TRBJ1-2; a weak D match, TRBD1 (6 bases). Germline V gene data show CDR1 as SGDLS and CDR2 as YYNGEE. The V gene lost 0 bases and the J gene lost 2 bases, with 8 bases spanning the gap. The CDR3 spans 14 residues. CDR3 DNA sequence: TGTGCCAGCAGCGTAGGGGGGCTAAACTATGGCTACACCTTC. Residues: CASSVGGLNYGYTF.

The V gene is TRBV9, the J gene TRBJ2-3; 8 bases line up with TRBD2. Per germline, CDR1 SGDLS and CDR2 YYNGEE. With V trimmed by 3 bases and J by 2 bases, 8 bases remained unmatched. This CDR3 is built from 16 residues. CDR3 amino acids: CASSEIAGRVTDTQYF. The CDR3 nucleotides read TGTGCCAGCAGCGAAATAGCGGGGCGGGTCACAGATACGCAGTATTTT.

The CDR3 nucleotides are TGTGCCAGTAGTATGCACGGGCAGAAATATGGCTACACCTTC. It codes for CASSMHGQKYGYTF. The chain recombines TRBV19 with TRBJ1-2; D uncertain. V was pared by 3 bases and J by 5 bases, with 13 bases between. CDR3 length: 14 residues. Per the germline V gene, CDR1 is LNHDA and CDR2 is SQIVND (reference sequence).